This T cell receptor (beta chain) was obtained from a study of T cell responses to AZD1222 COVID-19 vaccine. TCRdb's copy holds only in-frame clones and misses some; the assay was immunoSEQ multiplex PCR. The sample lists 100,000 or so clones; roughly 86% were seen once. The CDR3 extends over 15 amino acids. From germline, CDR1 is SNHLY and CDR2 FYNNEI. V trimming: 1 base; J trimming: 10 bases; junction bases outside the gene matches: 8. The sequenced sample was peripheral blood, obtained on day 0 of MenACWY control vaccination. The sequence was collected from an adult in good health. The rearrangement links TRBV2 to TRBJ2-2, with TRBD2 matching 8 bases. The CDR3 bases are TGTGCCAGCAGTGAAGAGGGAGCGGGGGTTTTGGAGCTGTTTTTT. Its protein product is CASSEEGAGVLELFF.